These 18 T cell receptor beta chains were sequenced from one sample in a study of T cell responses to AZD1222 COVID-19 vaccine. Generated by immunoSEQ multiplex PCR, the TCRdb table keeps only in-frame clones and is missing some. This sample carries approximately 89,000 clones, less than 95% of them seen once, and the ten largest clones take 5.4%. Specimen: peripheral blood, collected 28 days after the second AZD1222 dose. These receptors were collected from an adult who received the AZD1222 COVID-19 vaccine.

The chain links TRBV9 to TRBJ1-2, with 8 bases aligning to TRBD1. This CDR3 comprises 15 residues. The J segment lost 4 bases and the V segment lost 2 bases, leaving 7 bases of the junction unmatched. Germline V gene data show CDR1 as SGDLS and CDR2 as YYNGEE. Here the CDR3 DNA reads TGTGCCAGCAGCGTTACACCGGGACAGGCCTATGGCTACACCTTC. Encoded protein: CASSVTPGQAYGYTF.

This chain joins TRBV7-9 and TRBJ1-1; D might be TRBD1 (6 bases). The germline V and J ends were trimmed by 1 base and 4 bases, with 16 bases remaining between them. Germline V lookup: CDR1 SEHNR, CDR2 FQNEAQ (reference sequence). The CDR3 contains 16 residues. CDR3 DNA: TGTGCCAGCAGCTTAGGGGTCCGGGGGGCTGGCACTGAAGCTTTCTTT. Its translation is CASSLGVRGAGTEAFF.

The rearrangement joins TRBV10-3 to TRBJ2-3, with 9 bases that match TRBD1. CDR3 length equals 14 residues. V shed 2 bases and J 4 bases; nucleotides not matched to a gene: 1. Germline-derived CDR1 and CDR2 are ENHRY and SYGVKD. The CDR3, as DNA: TGTGCCATCAGTGAGGGACAGGGGTCAGATACGCAGTATTTT. This encodes CAISEGQGSDTQYF.

The chain combines TRBV12-3 or TRBV12-4 with TRBJ1-6; the D is unclear. This CDR3 is 12 amino acids long. Trimming took 7 bases from V and 4 from J, leaving 5 bases between them. The chain's CDR3 is CASMGYNSPLHF. The CDR3 DNA is TGTGCCAGCATGGGTTATAATTCACCCCTCCACTTT.

The chain couples TRBV2 to TRBJ2-5; TRBD1 or TRBD2 may be the D gene (5 bases each). V was cut by 6 bases and J by 2 bases, with 16 bases left in between. The CDR3 is made up of 15 amino acids. Germline CDR1 reads SNHLY; CDR2 reads FYNNEI. The CDR3 DNA follows: TGTGCCAGCAGCCCGACTGGGACGCCGCAAGAGACCCAGTACTTC. It yields the protein CASSPTGTPQETQYF.

J is TRBJ2-7 and V is TRBV5-1, with D perhaps matching TRBD1 (6 bases). The germline V gene has CDR1 SGHRS and CDR2 YFSETQ. The germline V and J ends were trimmed by 5 bases and 2 bases, with 11 bases remaining between them. The CDR3 runs 13 residues. The CDR3 DNA reads TGCGCCAGCAGTTATGGGACAACCTACGAGCAGTACTTC. It codes for CASSYGTTYEQYF.

J is TRBJ2-1 and V is TRBV6-5; 7 nucleotides align to TRBD2. Germline V gene data show CDR1 as MNHEY and CDR2 as SVGAGI. The J segment lost 0 bases and the V segment lost 6 bases, leaving 2 bases of the junction unmatched. CDR3 length equals 14 residues. DNA for the CDR3: TGTGCCAGCAGGAAGCGGGGCTCCTACAATGAGCAGTTCTTC. Its protein is CASRKRGSYNEQFF.

The rearrangement links TRBV30 to TRBJ1-1, with TRBD1 identical over 9 bases. Looked up from germline, CDR1 is GTSNPN and CDR2 is SVGIG (reference sequence). The J segment lost 10 bases and the V segment lost 0 bases, leaving 6 bases of the junction unmatched. The CDR3 extends over 13 amino acids. CDR3 residues: CAWSVAGQGLAFF. The CDR3 DNA reads as TGTGCCTGGAGTGTAGCGGGACAGGGTTTAGCTTTCTTT.

V is TRBV9 and J is TRBJ1-2; TRBD1 aligns across 11 bases. Losses at the gene ends were 0 bases for V and 4 bases for J; bases not matched to a gene: 5. Germline CDR1 SGDLS, CDR2 YYNGEE. The CDR3 is 16 amino acids. In DNA, the CDR3 is TGTGCCAGCAGCGTAGAGGACAGGGGGCATAGCTATGGCTACACCTTC. This encodes CASSVEDRGHSYGYTF.

This clone was seen a handful of times. One end of the junction does not line up with germline, which may come from a read error. The chain uses TRBV5-1 and TRBJ1-5, with D perhaps matching TRBD1 (6 bases). Germline values: CDR1 SGHRS, CDR2 YFSETQ. The CDR3 covers 15 residues. The CDR3 is CASSLASGGNQPQHF. CDR3 nucleotide sequence: TGCGCCAGCAGTTTGGCATCAGGGGGCAATCAGCCCCAGCATTTT. Combining the CDR3 with reference TRBV5-1 and TRBJ1-5 gives the whole variable domain KAGVTQTPRYLIKTRGQQVTLSCSPISGHRSVSWYQQTPGQGLQFLFEYFSETQRNKGNFPGRFSGRQFSNSRSEMNVSTLELGDSALYLCASSLASGGNQPQHFGDGTRLSIL.

V and J are TRBV7-2 and TRBJ1-1, with D possibly TRBD1 on 5 matching bases. The CDR3 is made up of 15 amino acids. V dropped 1 base and J dropped 0 bases, with 9 bases sitting between them. Per germline, CDR1 SGHTA and CDR2 FQGNSA. This CDR3 reads CASSLVAGLNTEAFF. In nucleotides, the CDR3 is TGTGCCAGCAGCTTAGTTGCAGGGTTGAACACTGAAGCTTTCTTT.

The genes are TRBV5-1 and TRBJ1-1; a weak D match, TRBD1 (5 bases). The CDR3 has 13 residues. Trimming removed 2 bases from V and 3 bases from J, with 8 bases in between. The germline gives CDR1 SGHRS, CDR2 YFSETQ. Here the CDR3 DNA reads TGCGCCAGCAGCTTTCAAGGGGACACTGAAGCTTTCTTT. Its translation is CASSFQGDTEAFF.

This CDR3 is CSVEPRVYQPQHF. The CDR3 DNA sequence: TGCAGCGTTGAGCCCAGGGTATATCAGCCCCAGCATTTT. The chain uses TRBV29-1 and TRBJ1-5; maybe TRBD1 (5 bases). The CDR3 spans 13 residues. Germline V gene lookup returns CDR1 SQVTM and CDR2 ANQGSEA. The V end lost 3 bases, the J end lost 5 bases, and 11 bases lay between the germline ends.

This chain joins TRBV28 and TRBJ2-1; 10 nucleotides match TRBD1. This CDR3 has 15 residues. V was clipped by 3 bases and J by 8 bases; unmatched bases: 7. Looked up from germline, CDR1 is MDHEN and CDR2 is SYDVKM. The CDR3 loop is CASSFRDRGSYEQFF. CDR3 DNA sequence: TGTGCCAGCAGTTTCCGGGACAGGGGAAGTTATGAGCAGTTCTTC.

The chain carries TRBV25-1 and TRBJ1-5, with D possibly being TRBD1 (6 bases). The CDR3 has 13 residues. V lost 9 bases to trimming and J lost 2 bases, with 11 bases between them. Germline values: CDR1 MGHDK, CDR2 SYGVNS. CDR3 bases: TGTGCCAGACGTAAGGGGGGCAATCAGCCCCAGCATTTT. Translated, it gives CARRKGGNQPQHF.

Concerning this clone: At one of its ends the junction is not consistent with the germline gene, which may arise from a read error. The J gene is TRBJ2-1, the V gene TRBV19; D gene ambiguous. The CDR3 has 12 residues. The germline V gene has CDR1 LNHDA and CDR2 SQIVND (reference sequence). The DNA for the CDR3 is TGTGCCAGTAGTATCGGCAGGTCAGCTGAAATCTTC. It codes for CASSIGRSAEIF.

This CDR3 reads CASSEWTGKNTEAFF. The CDR3 region has the DNA TGTGCCAGCAGTGAGTGGACAGGAAAAAACACTGAAGCTTTCTTT. The chain is built from TRBV6-1 and TRBJ1-1, with 7 nucleotides matching TRBD1. Germline V gives CDR1 MNHNS, CDR2 SASEGT. Trimming removed 3 bases from V and 2 bases from J; junction bases left unmatched: 6. This CDR3 contains 15 residues.

The rearrangement uses TRBV28 and TRBJ1-4, with D hard to call. The V gene lost 3 bases and the J gene lost 7 bases, with 18 bases spanning the gap. Germline V lookup: CDR1 MDHEN, CDR2 SYDVKM. CDR3 length equals 16 residues. The CDR3 is CASSFGGMGEIEKLFF. The CDR3 DNA follows: TGTGCCAGCAGTTTTGGAGGAATGGGAGAGATTGAAAAACTGTTTTTT.